This T cell receptor beta chain emerged from a study of blood T cells in healthy people across ages. Trimming cost V 7 bases and J 5 bases, with 14 bases left between them. This CDR3 is 14 amino acids long. Germline CDR1 is SEHNR and CDR2 is FQNEAQ (reference sequence). A second roughly 7 to 12 cycle PCR used barcoded and J-beta primers. MiXCR, run by TCRdb on the 5' RACE reads, gives a single entry per CDR3 protein. The table has approximately 700,000 distinct CDR3 sequences, about a third seen once. The source is a woman of 80 years or more in good health. Material: blood. The rearrangement uses TRBV7-9 and TRBJ2-2; D gene uncertain. The CDR3 DNA reads as TGTGCCAGCACCCGGAATGAGGTAACCGGGGAGCTGTTTTTT. Translating it yields CASTRNEVTGELFF.